This is a list of T cell receptor beta chains from one sample in a study of blood T cell repertoires in COVID-19. This table comes from immunoSEQ multiplex PCR, and its TCRdb copy is limited to in-frame clones, with some not included. The sample holds 200,000 to 250,000 clones; more than 80% are singletons and the top ten take 7.5% to 9%. The specimen sequenced was peripheral blood. Receptors originate from a woman over 75 with COVID-19, enrolled during active disease. The CDR3 runs from the conserved cysteine through the conserved F or W. Fields, in order: D gene, V gene, clone size, J gene, CDR3 protein, CDR3 DNA. A D gene is named only where the DNA matches it firmly. The size entry is marked missing in some rows and otherwise reads once, few, many or a size class.

>TRBD2|TRBV5-1|NA|TRBJ2-4
CASSRGGSDIQYF
TGCGCCAGCAGCCGAGGCGGGAGTGACATTCAGTACTTC
>TRBD1|TRBV7-2|NA|TRBJ2-7
CASSSTGGETYEQYF
TGTGCCAGCAGCTCAACAGGGGGCGAAACCTACGAGCAGTACTTC
>TRBD2|TRBV28|NA|TRBJ2-7
CASSLSSGPHYEQYF
TGTGCCAGCAGTTTGAGTAGCGGGCCCCACTACGAGCAGTACTTC
>NA|TRBV10-3|NA|TRBJ1-1
CAIKKQGRDTEAFF
TGTGCCATCAAGAAACAGGGAAGGGACACTGAAGCTTTCTTT
>TRBD2|TRBV11-2|few|TRBJ2-7
CASSLVTGGPEEQYF
TGTGCCAGCAGCTTAGTTACGGGAGGGCCGGAGGAGCAGTACTTC
>TRBD1|TRBV2|NA|TRBJ2-7
CASSPGTAPYEQYF
TGTGCCAGCAGTCCCGGGACAGCCCCCTACGAGCAGTACTTC
>TRBD1|TRBV11-2|NA|TRBJ2-7
CASSLGDSSTYEQYF
TGTGCCAGCAGCTTAGGGGACAGCTCCACCTACGAGCAGTACTTC
>NA|TRBV9|few|TRBJ2-1
CASSVLAGEQFF
TGTGCCAGCAGCGTACTCGCGGGTGAGCAGTTCTTC
>TRBD1|TRBV12-3/TRBV12-4|NA|TRBJ1-1
CASSFTGGTEAFF
TGTGCCAGCAGTTTTACAGGGGGGACTGAAGCTTTCTTT
>NA|TRBV11-2|NA|TRBJ1-2
CASSPGTDYGYTF
TGTGCCAGCAGTCCCGGTACAGACTATGGCTACACCTTC
>NA|TRBV4-1|NA|TRBJ1-2
CASSQGAYYGYTF
TGCGCCAGCAGCCAAGGGGCCTACTATGGCTACACCTTC
>TRBD1|TRBV19|NA|TRBJ1-5
CASSIGRGHGNQPQHF
TGTGCCAGTAGTATAGGAAGGGGGCACGGCAATCAGCCCCAGCATTTT
>NA|TRBV9|NA|TRBJ2-1
CASSVEGGSYVAYNEQFF
TGTGCCAGCAGCGTAGAAGGGGGATCCTACGTAGCGTACAATGAGCAGTTCTTC
>TRBD1|TRBV5-1|NA|TRBJ2-2
CASRDRASTGELFF
TGCGCCAGCAGGGACAGGGCCTCCACCGGGGAGCTGTTTTTT
>NA|TRBV5-1|NA|TRBJ2-7
CASSQALGYEQYF
TGCGCCAGCAGCCAGGCCTTGGGCTACGAGCAGTACTTC
>TRBD2|TRBV24-1|NA|TRBJ2-2
CATSDLAGVDTGELFF
TGTGCCACCAGTGACCTAGCGGGAGTTGACACCGGGGAGCTGTTTTTT
>NA|TRBV4-1|NA|TRBJ2-5
CASSQFGGEAQYF
TGCGCCAGCAGCCAATTCGGCGGGGAGGCCCAGTACTTC
>NA|TRBV7-6|NA|TRBJ1-1
CASSLGTVWRVNTEAFF
TGTGCCAGCAGCTTAGGGACAGTCTGGCGGGTGAACACTGAAGCTTTCTTT
>NA|TRBV15|NA|TRBJ1-2
CATSRDGGGYTF
TGTGCCACCAGCAGAGATGGGGGCGGCTACACCTTC
>NA|TRBV29-1|NA|TRBJ2-1
CSVEGRLRAEQFF
TGCAGCGTTGAGGGGAGGTTGAGGGCCGAGCAGTTCTTC
>TRBD2|TRBV7-9|NA|TRBJ2-3
CASSRSGSRGDTQYF
TGTGCCAGCAGCCGTAGCGGGAGCCGGGGAGATACGCAGTATTTT
>NA|TRBV7-9|NA|TRBJ2-6
CASSLGAAGANVLTF
TGTGCCAGCAGCCTTGGGGCCGCTGGGGCCAACGTCCTGACTTTC
>TRBD1|TRBV7-9|NA|TRBJ1-2
CASTGPVAGQGNYGYTF
TGTGCCAGCACGGGGCCGGTGGCGGGACAGGGTAACTATGGCTACACCTTC